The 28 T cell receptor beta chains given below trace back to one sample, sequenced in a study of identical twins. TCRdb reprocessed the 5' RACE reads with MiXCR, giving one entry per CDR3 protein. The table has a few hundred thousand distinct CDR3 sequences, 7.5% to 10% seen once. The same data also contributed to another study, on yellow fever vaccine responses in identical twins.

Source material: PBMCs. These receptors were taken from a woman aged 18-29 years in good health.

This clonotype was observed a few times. In DNA form, the CDR3 reads TGCAGCGTCCCAAGGGGGACAGATACGCAGTATTTT. Its translation is CSVPRGTDTQYF. The chain couples TRBV29-1 to TRBJ2-3; D is possibly TRBD1 (6 bases). Trimming removed 6 bases at V and 3 bases at J, with 10 bases between. Germline CDR1 and CDR2: SQVTM and ANQGSEA. CDR3 length equals 12 residues.

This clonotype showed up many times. CDR3 coding DNA: TGTGCCAGCAGTGATACGGTCTGGCCTGAAGCTTTCTTT. Translated, it gives CASSDTVWPEAFF. The rearrangement joins TRBV2 to TRBJ1-1; D uncertain. The germline CDR1 and CDR2 sequences are SNHLY and FYNNEI. CDR3 length: 13 amino acids. V lost 3 bases and J lost 6, with 11 bases in between.

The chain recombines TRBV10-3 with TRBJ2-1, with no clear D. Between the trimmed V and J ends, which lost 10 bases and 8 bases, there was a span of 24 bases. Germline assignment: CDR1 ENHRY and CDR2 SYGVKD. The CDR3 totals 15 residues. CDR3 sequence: CATGPGLNAFDEQFF. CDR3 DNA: TGTGCCACTGGGCCGGGCTTGAATGCTTTCGATGAGCAGTTCTTC.

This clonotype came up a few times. The CDR3 loop is CASSLALTVPLHF. In nucleotides, the CDR3 is TGTGCCAGCAGTTTAGCTCTCACAGTTCCCCTCCACTTT. V and J are TRBV12-3 or TRBV12-4 and TRBJ1-6; D not resolved. The V end lost 0 bases, the J end lost 13 bases, and 10 bases lay between the germline ends. CDR3 length: 13 amino acids.

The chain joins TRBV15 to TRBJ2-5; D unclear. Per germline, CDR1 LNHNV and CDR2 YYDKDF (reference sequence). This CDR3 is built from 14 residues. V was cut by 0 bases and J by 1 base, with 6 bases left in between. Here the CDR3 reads CATSREEPQETQYF. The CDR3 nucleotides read TGTGCCACCAGCAGAGAAGAACCCCAAGAGACCCAGTACTTC.

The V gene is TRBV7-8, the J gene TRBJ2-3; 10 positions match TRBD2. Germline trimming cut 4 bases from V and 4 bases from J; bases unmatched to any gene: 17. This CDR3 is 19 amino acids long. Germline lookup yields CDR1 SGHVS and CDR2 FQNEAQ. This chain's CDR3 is CASSSTVAGGRGLPDTQYF. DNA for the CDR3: TGTGCCAGCAGCTCCACCGTAGCGGGAGGCCGAGGGCTGCCAGATACGCAGTATTTT.

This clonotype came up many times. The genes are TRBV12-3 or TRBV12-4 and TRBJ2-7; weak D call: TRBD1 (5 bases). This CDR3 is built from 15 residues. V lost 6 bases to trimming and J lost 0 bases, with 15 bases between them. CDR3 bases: TGTGCCAGCAGGCCTAGGGGTACTGGCTCCTACGAGCAGTACTTC. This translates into CASRPRGTGSYEQYF.

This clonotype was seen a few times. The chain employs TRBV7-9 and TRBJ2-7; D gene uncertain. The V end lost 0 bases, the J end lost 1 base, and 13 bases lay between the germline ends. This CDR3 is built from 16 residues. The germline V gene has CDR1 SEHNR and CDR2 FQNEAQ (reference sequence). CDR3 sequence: CASSLAHPSDSYEQYF. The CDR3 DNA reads TGTGCCAGCAGCTTAGCGCATCCCAGTGATTCCTACGAGCAGTACTTC.

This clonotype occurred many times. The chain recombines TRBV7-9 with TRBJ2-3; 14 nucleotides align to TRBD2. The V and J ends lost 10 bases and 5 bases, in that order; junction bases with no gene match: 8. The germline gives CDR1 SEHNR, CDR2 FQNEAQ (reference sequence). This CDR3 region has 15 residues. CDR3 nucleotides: TGTGCCACCCCGGGACTAGCGGGAGATATAGATACGCAGTATTTT. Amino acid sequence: CATPGLAGDIDTQYF.

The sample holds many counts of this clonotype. The CDR3 spells CASSQVSQGYGYTF. CDR3 DNA sequence: TGTGCCAGCAGCCAAGTATCACAGGGATATGGCTACACCTTC. This chain links TRBV14 with TRBJ1-2; weak D call: TRBD1 (6 bases). The CDR3 consists of 14 residues. CDR1 is SGHDN and CDR2 is FVKESK in the germline V gene. V was clipped by 1 base and J by 5 bases, with 11 bases between them.

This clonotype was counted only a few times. The CDR3 DNA follows: TGTGCCAGCAGCCCGCCGGGGGGCGGGATCTACAATGAGCAGTTCTTC. Amino acid sequence: CASSPPGGGIYNEQFF. The chain carries TRBV7-9 and TRBJ2-1, with D possibly matching TRBD2 (7 bases). CDR1 is SEHNR and CDR2 is FQNEAQ in the germline V gene (reference sequence). CDR3 size: 16 residues. Trimming removed 5 bases at V and 3 bases at J, with 17 bases between.

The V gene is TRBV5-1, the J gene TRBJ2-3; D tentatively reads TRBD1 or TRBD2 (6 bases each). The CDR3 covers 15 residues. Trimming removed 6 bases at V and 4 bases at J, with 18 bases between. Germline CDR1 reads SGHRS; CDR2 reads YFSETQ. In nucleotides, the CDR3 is TGCGCCAGCACCGCCGGGATCGGGGGCGCAGATACGCAGTATTTT. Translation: CASTAGIGGADTQYF.

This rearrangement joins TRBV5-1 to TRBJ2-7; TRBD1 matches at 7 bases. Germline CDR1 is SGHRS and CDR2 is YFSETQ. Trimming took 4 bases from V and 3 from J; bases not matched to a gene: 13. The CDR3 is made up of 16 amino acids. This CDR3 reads CASSPGLGQLIYEQYF. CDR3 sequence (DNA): TGCGCCAGCAGCCCCGGGTTGGGACAGCTGATCTACGAGCAGTACTTC.

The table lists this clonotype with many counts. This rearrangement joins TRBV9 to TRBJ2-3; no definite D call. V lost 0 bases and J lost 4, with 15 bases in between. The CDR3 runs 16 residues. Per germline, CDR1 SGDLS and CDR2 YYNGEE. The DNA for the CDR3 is TGTGCCAGCAGCGTAGGCCTAGGGTCTTCATCAGATACGCAGTATTTT. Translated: CASSVGLGSSSDTQYF.

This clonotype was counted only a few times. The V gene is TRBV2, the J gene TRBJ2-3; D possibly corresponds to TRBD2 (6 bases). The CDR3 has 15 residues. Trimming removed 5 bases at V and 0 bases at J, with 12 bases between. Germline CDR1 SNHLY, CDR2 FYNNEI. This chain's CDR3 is CASSRDFTSTDTQYF. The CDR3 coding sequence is TGTGCCAGCAGTAGGGACTTTACAAGCACAGATACGCAGTATTTT.

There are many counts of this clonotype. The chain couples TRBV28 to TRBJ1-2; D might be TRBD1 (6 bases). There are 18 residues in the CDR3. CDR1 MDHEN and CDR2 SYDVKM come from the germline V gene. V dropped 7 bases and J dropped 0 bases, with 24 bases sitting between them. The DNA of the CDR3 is TGTGCCAGCAACTGGCGTCATGCTGGGGGGCTCACTAACTATGGCTACACCTTC. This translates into CASNWRHAGGLTNYGYTF.

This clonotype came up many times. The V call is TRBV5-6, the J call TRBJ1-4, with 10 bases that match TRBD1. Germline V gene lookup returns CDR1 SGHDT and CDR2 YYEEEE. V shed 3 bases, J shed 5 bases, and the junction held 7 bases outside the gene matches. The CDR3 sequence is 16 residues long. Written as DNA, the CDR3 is TGTGCCAGCAGCTCGGGACAGGGGCTGCGGAATGAAAAACTGTTTTTT. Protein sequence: CASSSGQGLRNEKLFF.

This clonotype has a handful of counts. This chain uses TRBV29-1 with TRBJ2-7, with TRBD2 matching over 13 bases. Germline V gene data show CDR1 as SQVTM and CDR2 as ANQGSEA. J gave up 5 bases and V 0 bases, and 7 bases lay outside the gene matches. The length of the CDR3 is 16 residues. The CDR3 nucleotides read TGCAGCGTTGAAGATCCCTTACTAGCGGGAGGGAACGAGCAGTACTTC. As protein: CSVEDPLLAGGNEQYF.

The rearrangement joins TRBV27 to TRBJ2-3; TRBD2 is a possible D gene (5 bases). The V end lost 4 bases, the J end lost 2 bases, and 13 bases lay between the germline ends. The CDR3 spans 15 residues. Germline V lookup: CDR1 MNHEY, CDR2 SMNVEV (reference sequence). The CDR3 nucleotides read TGTGCCAGCAGTTCCATCCAGCGGCTCACAGATACGCAGTATTTT. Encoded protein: CASSSIQRLTDTQYF.

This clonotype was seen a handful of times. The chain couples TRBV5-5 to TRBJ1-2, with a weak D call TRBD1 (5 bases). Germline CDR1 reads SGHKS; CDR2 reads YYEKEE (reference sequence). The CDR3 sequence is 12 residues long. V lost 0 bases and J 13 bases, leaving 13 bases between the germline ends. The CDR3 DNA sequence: TGTGCCAGCAGCTTGGCGGGGGGGGTCTTCACCTTC. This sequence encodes CASSLAGGVFTF.

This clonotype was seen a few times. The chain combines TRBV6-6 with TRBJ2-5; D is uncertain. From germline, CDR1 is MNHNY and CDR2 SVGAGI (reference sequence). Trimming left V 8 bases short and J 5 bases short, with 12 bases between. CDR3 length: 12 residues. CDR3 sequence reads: CASAVFGETQYF. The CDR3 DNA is TGTGCCAGCGCAGTTTTCGGGGAGACCCAGTACTTC.

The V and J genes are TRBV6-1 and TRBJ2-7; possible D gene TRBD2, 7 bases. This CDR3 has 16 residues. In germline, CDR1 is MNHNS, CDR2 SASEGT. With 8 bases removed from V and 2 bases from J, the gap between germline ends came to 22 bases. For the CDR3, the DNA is TGTGCCAGCGTAGGGGGGGGCCCCGGGACCGCCTACGAGCAGTACTTC. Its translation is CASVGGGPGTAYEQYF.

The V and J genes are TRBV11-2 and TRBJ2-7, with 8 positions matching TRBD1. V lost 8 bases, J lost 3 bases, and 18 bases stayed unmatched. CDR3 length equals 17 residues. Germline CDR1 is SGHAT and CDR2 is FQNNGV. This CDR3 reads CASEVGPTGERRYEQYF. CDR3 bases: TGTGCCAGCGAGGTGGGGCCGACAGGGGAACGTCGCTACGAGCAGTACTTC.

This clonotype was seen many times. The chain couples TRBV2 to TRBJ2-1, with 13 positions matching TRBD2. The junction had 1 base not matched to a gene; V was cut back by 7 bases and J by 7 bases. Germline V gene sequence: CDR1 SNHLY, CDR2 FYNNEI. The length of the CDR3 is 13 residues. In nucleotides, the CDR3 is TGTGCCAGCACACTAGCGGGAGGGAATGAGCAGTTCTTC. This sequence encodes CASTLAGGNEQFF.

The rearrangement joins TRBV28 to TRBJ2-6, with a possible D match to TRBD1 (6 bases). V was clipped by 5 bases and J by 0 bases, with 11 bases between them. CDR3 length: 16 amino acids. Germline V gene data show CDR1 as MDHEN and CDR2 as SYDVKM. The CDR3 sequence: CASSPDRISGANVLTF. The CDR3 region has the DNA TGTGCCAGCAGTCCCGACAGGATCTCTGGGGCCAACGTCCTGACTTTC. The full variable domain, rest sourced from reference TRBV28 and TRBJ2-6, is DVKVTQSSRYLVKRTGEKVFLECVQDMDHENMFWYRQDPGLGLRLIYFSYDVKMKEKGDIPEGYSVSREKKERFSLILESASTNQTSMYLCASSPDRISGANVLTFGAGSRLTVL.

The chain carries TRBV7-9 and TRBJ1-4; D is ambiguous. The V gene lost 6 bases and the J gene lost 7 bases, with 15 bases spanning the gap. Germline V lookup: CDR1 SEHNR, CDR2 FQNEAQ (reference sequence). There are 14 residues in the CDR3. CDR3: CASSTLGHSEKLFF. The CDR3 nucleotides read TGTGCCAGCAGTACCCTGGGCCATTCTGAAAAACTGTTTTTT.

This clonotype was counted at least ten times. The CDR3 here is CSAKEDGPYGYTF. CDR3 DNA sequence: TGCAGTGCCAAAGAGGACGGACCTTATGGCTACACCTTC. This chain uses TRBV20-1 with TRBJ1-2; D not certain. The V and J ends lost 6 bases and 5 bases respectively, with 16 bases between them. Germline CDR1 DFQATT, CDR2 SNEGSKA (reference sequence). The CDR3 length is 13 residues.

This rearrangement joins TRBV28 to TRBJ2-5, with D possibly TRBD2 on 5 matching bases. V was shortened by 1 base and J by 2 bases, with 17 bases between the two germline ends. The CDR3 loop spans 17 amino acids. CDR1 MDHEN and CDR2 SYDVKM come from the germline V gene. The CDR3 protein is CASSLSGLGSVQETQYF. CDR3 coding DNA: TGTGCCAGCAGTTTATCCGGACTGGGGTCGGTGCAAGAGACCCAGTACTTC.